This TCR beta chain appears in the sequencing data of a study of OX40 agonist ivuxolimab in advanced cancers. Looking at the study overall: Among those enrolled, mean age was around 60 years (range about 23 to 90) and 75% to 90% were male. The study reported partial responses in three patients: one hepatocellular carcinoma, two cutaneous melanoma.

Profiling relied on immunoSEQ multiplex PCR, and the TCRdb table lists in-frame clones only, not all of them. The sample lists about 68,000 clones, approximately 83% occurring once. About this clone: The antigen remains unidentified.

J was trimmed by 1 base and V by 5 bases; bases with no gene match: 8. The CDR3 runs 18 residues. The V gene's germline CDR1 is LNHDA and CDR2 SQIVND (reference sequence). Study-wide results and caveats: At doses 0.1 to 3.0 mg/kg, CD4+ and CD8+ clones expanded. In the 0.1-3.0 mg/kg groups, partial responders showed among the lowest expansion.

V usage is TRBV19 and J usage is TRBJ2-3; 14 nucleotides line up with TRBD2. This TCR was sampled from an adult with an advanced solid tumor such as melanoma, head and neck, liver or kidney cancer. This material consisted of CD4+ or CD8+ T cells sorted from blood, taken in a trial of the OX40 agonist ivuxolimab. The CDR3 loop reads CASSSTGTSGGGTDTQYF. Here the CDR3 DNA reads TGTGCCAGTAGTTCCACCGGGACTAGCGGGGGAGGCACAGATACGCAGTATTTT.